These 29 T cell receptor beta chains were sequenced from one sample in a study of shared clonotypes between healthy human individuals. Some clones are missing from TCRdb's copy, which holds only in-frame ones; the method was immunoSEQ multiplex PCR. The repertoire includes roughly 1,100,000 clones, 65% to 75% of them detected once, and roughly 1.5% sits in the top ten. Material for sequencing was memory CD4+ T cells sorted from blood. As to subset: CD45RA-negative fraction. These receptors were obtained from a man between 18 and 29 years old in good health.

The chain has TRBV19 and TRBJ1-5, with D uncertain. Trimming removed 7 bases from V and 3 bases from J, with 19 bases in between. This CDR3 is 16 amino acids long. CDR1 is LNHDA, CDR2 SQIVND, per germline (reference sequence). The CDR3 bases are TGTGCCAGTAAAGGACGGCCCGTCGTCCTCAATCAGCCCCAGCATTTT. This sequence encodes CASKGRPVVLNQPQHF. Full variable domain (outside the CDR3, taken from reference TRBV19 and TRBJ1-5): DGGITQSPKYLFRKEGQNVTLSCEQNLNHDAMYWYRQDPGQGLRLIYYSQIVNDFQKGDIAEGYSVSREKKESFPLTVTSAQKNPTAFYLCASKGRPVVLNQPQHFGDGTRLSIL.

The chain carries TRBV5-4 and TRBJ1-1; no definite D call. The germline V gene has CDR1 SGHNT and CDR2 YYREEE (reference sequence). Deletions cut 5 bases from V and 8 bases from J, with 16 bases between. The CDR3 is 13 amino acids. The DNA for the CDR3 is TGTGCCAGCAGGTTCTCTTATAATACGGAAGCTTTCTTT. Its protein product is CASRFSYNTEAFF.

The J gene is TRBJ1-5, the V gene TRBV28; D unclear. There are 14 residues in the CDR3. CDR1 and CDR2 (germline): MDHEN, SYDVKM. Deletions cut 6 bases from V and 6 bases from J, with 15 bases between. The chain's CDR3 is CASSPILGSQPQHF. In nucleotides, the CDR3 is TGTGCCAGCAGCCCTATTTTGGGGAGTCAGCCCCAGCATTTT.

This clone was seen a few times. CDR3 residues: CASSAVGGDTDTQYF. For the CDR3, the DNA is TGTGCCAGCAGCGCCGTGGGGGGGGACACAGATACGCAGTATTTT. The V gene is TRBV9, the J gene TRBJ2-3; 7 nucleotides line up with TRBD2. Trimming took 3 bases from V and 2 from J; bases not matched to a gene: 6. Germline assignment: CDR1 SGDLS and CDR2 YYNGEE. The length of the CDR3 is 15 residues.

This rearrangement joins TRBV6-1 to TRBJ2-7; tentative D call: TRBD1 (6 bases). Deletions cut 5 bases from V and 2 bases from J, with 13 bases between. The CDR3 has 14 amino acids. CDR1 is MNHNS, CDR2 SASEGT, per germline. The chain's CDR3 is CASSHTGTAYEQYF. Written as DNA, the CDR3 is TGTGCCAGCAGTCATACAGGGACGGCCTACGAGCAGTACTTC.

This clone was observed a single time. Distinct nucleotide sequences in the sample also encode this CDR3. The chain links TRBV10-2 to TRBJ2-5, with D perhaps matching TRBD2 (7 bases). Germline V lookup: CDR1 WSHSY, CDR2 SAAADI. CDR3 size: 14 residues. Trimming took 4 bases from V and 1 from J, leaving 10 bases between them. CDR3 amino acids: CASSVAGAQETQYF. Written as DNA, the CDR3 is TGCGCCAGCAGTGTTGCGGGGGCCCAAGAGACCCAGTACTTC.

The CDR3 coding sequence is TGCAGCGTTGAGTATGGTGGCAACGAGCAGTACTTC. It yields the protein CSVEYGGNEQYF. The chain joins TRBV29-1 to TRBJ2-7; no firm D call. This CDR3 has 12 amino acids. Germline V gene data show CDR1 as SQVTM and CDR2 as ANQGSEA. The V and J ends lost 3 bases and 5 bases respectively, with 11 bases between them.

CDR3: CASSYRNSEQFF. The CDR3 DNA reads as TGTGCCAGCAGTTACCGTAATAGTGAGCAGTTCTTC. This rearrangement joins TRBV6-5 to TRBJ2-1; D is ambiguous. This CDR3 spans 12 amino acids. V was shortened by 2 bases and J by 9 bases, with 8 bases between the two germline ends. The V gene's germline CDR1 is MNHEY and CDR2 SVGAGI.

The chain is built from TRBV7-2 and TRBJ1-1; maybe TRBD1 (5 bases). Germline CDR1 and CDR2: SGHTA and FQGNSA. Between the trimmed V and J ends, which lost 1 base and 8 bases, there was a span of 11 bases. CDR3 length: 13 residues. DNA of the CDR3: TGTGCCAGCAGCTTAGTCCAGACAGCCGAAGCTTTCTTT. It specifies CASSLVQTAEAFF.

V gene TRBV19 combines with J gene TRBJ2-4, with TRBD2 matching over 9 bases. The CDR3 length is 16 residues. Trimming at V came to 0 bases and at J to 10 bases, leaving 10 bases not matched to a gene. CDR1 is LNHDA and CDR2 is SQIVND in the germline V gene (reference sequence). The CDR3 DNA reads as TGTGCCAGTAGTATAGATAGCGGGGGATCCCTCGGGATTCAGTACTTC. Translation gives CASSIDSGGSLGIQYF. Based on the CDR3 plus reference TRBV19 and TRBJ2-4, the full variable domain is DGGITQSPKYLFRKEGQNVTLSCEQNLNHDAMYWYRQDPGQGLRLIYYSQIVNDFQKGDIAEGYSVSREKKESFPLTVTSAQKNPTAFYLCASSIDSGGSLGIQYFGAGTRLSVL.

This chain connects TRBV10-1 to TRBJ2-1; 12 bases match TRBD2. The CDR3 runs 15 residues. V lost 5 bases, J lost 5 bases, and 4 bases stayed unmatched. In germline, CDR1 is WNHNN, CDR2 SYGVQD (reference sequence). The CDR3 DNA is TGCGCCAGCAGTCTACTAGCGGGGGGAAACAATGAGCAGTTCTTC. Amino acid sequence: CASSLLAGGNNEQFF.

This clone was recorded a few times. V usage is TRBV6-1 and J usage is TRBJ1-1; no firm D call. The CDR3 length is 14 residues. Germline CDR1 and CDR2: MNHNS and SASEGT. V dropped 4 bases and J dropped 0 bases, with 9 bases sitting between them. The CDR3 reads CASSAQQMNTEAFF. Written as DNA, the CDR3 is TGTGCCAGCAGTGCCCAACAGATGAACACTGAAGCTTTCTTT.

In this sample, this clone turned up once. This chain connects TRBV7-2 to TRBJ1-3, with 8 bases that match TRBD1. The CDR3 extends over 15 amino acids. V dropped 3 bases and J dropped 8; count of bases not matched to a gene: 9. Germline V gives CDR1 SGHTA, CDR2 FQGNSA. For the CDR3, the DNA is TGTGCCAGCAGCTTTGACAGGGGAGGTTGGTACACCATATATTTT. Translation gives CASSFDRGGWYTIYF.

The chain joins TRBV5-1 to TRBJ2-1; 9 nucleotides line up with TRBD2. This CDR3 has 15 amino acids. V was clipped by 3 bases and J by 4 bases; unmatched bases: 5. Germline V gene sequence: CDR1 SGHRS, CDR2 YFSETQ. Here the CDR3 reads CASSSVGLAYNEQFF. The CDR3 DNA reads as TGCGCCAGCAGCTCCGTGGGACTAGCTTACAATGAGCAGTTCTTC.

The chain combines TRBV28 with TRBJ1-6; D is unclear. The CDR3 runs to 14 residues. With 6 bases removed from V and 7 bases from J, the gap between germline ends came to 13 bases. Germline lookup yields CDR1 MDHEN and CDR2 SYDVKM. CDR3 coding DNA: TGTGCCAGCAGGGCCGGGTCCGGAAATTCACCCCTCCACTTT. It translates to CASRAGSGNSPLHF.

This clone was seen ten or more times. The V gene is TRBV28, the J gene TRBJ1-5; possible D gene TRBD1, 5 bases. V lost 7 bases and J lost 2, with 15 bases in between. The germline CDR1 and CDR2 sequences are MDHEN and SYDVKM. The CDR3 is made up of 15 amino acids. CDR3 nucleotides: TGTGCCAGCAACACTCCCACGGGGGGCAATCAGCCCCAGCATTTT. Residues: CASNTPTGGNQPQHF.

V and J are TRBV9 and TRBJ2-1; D perhaps matches TRBD2 (6 bases). Germline-derived CDR1 and CDR2 are SGDLS and YYNGEE. This CDR3 contains 15 residues. Trimming pared 2 bases from V and 2 bases from J, leaving 11 bases between. CDR3 loop: CASSVRRDPYNEQFF. The CDR3 DNA reads TGTGCCAGCAGCGTCCGGCGGGATCCCTACAATGAGCAGTTCTTC.

The V gene is TRBV9, the J gene TRBJ1-1; weak D call: TRBD1 (6 bases). This CDR3 is 16 amino acids long. V was pared by 1 base and J by 3 bases, with 16 bases between. Germline V CDR1 and CDR2: SGDLS, YYNGEE. The CDR3 DNA reads TGTGCCAGCAGCGTACTCGGGTCCCCAGGGGACACTGAAGCTTTCTTT. This encodes CASSVLGSPGDTEAFF.

V is TRBV7-2 and J is TRBJ2-1; 8 bases map to TRBD2. Trimming removed 2 bases from V and 5 bases from J; junction bases left unmatched: 5. CDR3 length: 15 residues. The germline gives CDR1 SGHTA, CDR2 FQGNSA. CDR3 coding DNA: TGTGCCAGCAGCTTAAAAGCGGGGGAGAACAATGAGCAGTTCTTC. Translating gives CASSLKAGENNEQFF.

This sequence joins TRBV5-6 and TRBJ2-7; no clear D. Germline lookup yields CDR1 SGHDT and CDR2 YYEEEE. This CDR3 region has 12 residues. V lost 0 bases to trimming and J lost 6 bases, with 7 bases between them. The chain's CDR3 is CASSLERSEQYF. In nucleotides, the CDR3 is TGTGCCAGCAGCTTGGAACGTTCCGAGCAGTACTTC.

J is TRBJ1-6 and V is TRBV7-9; perhaps TRBD1 as D (5 bases). Per the germline V gene, CDR1 is SEHNR and CDR2 is FQNEAQ (reference sequence). V shed 5 bases and J shed 5 bases, with 13 bases lying between them. The CDR3 covers 15 residues. The CDR3 loop is CASSLQGVNNSPLHF. CDR3 nucleotides: TGTGCCAGCAGCCTGCAGGGAGTTAATAATTCACCCCTCCACTTT.

In this sample, this clone turned up once. The rearrangement uses TRBV30 and TRBJ2-3; TRBD1 agrees at 9 bases. Losses at the gene ends were 0 bases for V and 4 bases for J; bases not matched to a gene: 5. Per the germline V gene, CDR1 is GTSNPN and CDR2 is SVGIG (reference sequence). This CDR3 comprises 15 residues. CDR3 coding DNA: TGTGCCTGGAGTGTACAACAGGGGGCCTCAGATACGCAGTATTTT. As protein: CAWSVQQGASDTQYF.

The DNA of the CDR3 is TGTGCCAGCAGCTTAGGAGGGTTAGGGGACCTCGGGACCTACGAGCAGTACTTC. This encodes CASSLGGLGDLGTYEQYF. V gene TRBV11-3 combines with J gene TRBJ2-7; possibly TRBD1 or TRBD2 for D (5 bases each). The V and J ends lost 1 base and 2 bases respectively, with 21 bases between them. This CDR3 has 18 residues. Germline V lookup: CDR1 SGHNT, CDR2 YENEEA.

The chain recombines TRBV10-3 with TRBJ2-7; 7 bases are shared with TRBD1. V lost 6 bases to trimming and J lost 7 bases; unmatched junction nucleotides: 9. CDR3 size: 13 residues. The germline V gene encodes CDR1 ENHRY and CDR2 SYGVKD. DNA of the CDR3: TGTGCCATCAGCCAGGGGGACGACAGGGAGCAGTACTTC. This sequence encodes CAISQGDDREQYF.

V and J are TRBV18 and TRBJ2-3, with a tentative D call TRBD2 (7 bases). V dropped 3 bases and J dropped 0 bases, with 19 bases sitting between them. Germline V gene data show CDR1 as KGHSH and CDR2 as LQKENI. This CDR3 has 18 residues. The CDR3 region has the DNA TGTGCCAGCTCACCCTTAAAAGGGGGGGGGCCGAGCACAGATACGCAGTATTTT. It encodes CASSPLKGGGPSTDTQYF.

This clone was counted many times. This CDR3 is CASSLAGASGELFF. The CDR3 coding sequence is TGTGCCAGTAGTCTAGCGGGAGCATCCGGGGAGCTGTTTTTT. The gene calls are TRBV19 and TRBJ2-2, with 10 bases aligning to TRBD2. CDR3 length equals 14 residues. Germline V gene lookup returns CDR1 LNHDA and CDR2 SQIVND (reference sequence). Trimming removed 5 bases from V and 6 bases from J; junction bases left unmatched: 3.

The V gene is TRBV7-2, the J gene TRBJ1-1; weak D call: TRBD1 (6 bases). V was clipped by 4 bases and J by 6 bases, with 18 bases between them. The CDR3 is made up of 15 amino acids. Germline V gene sequence: CDR1 SGHTA, CDR2 FQGNSA. The CDR3, as DNA: TGTGCCAGCAGCTGGAAGGGGGGCAGGGATCCTGAAGCTTTCTTT. This gives the protein CASSWKGGRDPEAFF.

This rearrangement joins TRBV7-2 to TRBJ2-7; D is possibly TRBD1 (6 bases). Germline CDR1 reads SGHTA; CDR2 reads FQGNSA. V dropped 8 bases and J dropped 7 bases, with 24 bases sitting between them. The CDR3 totals 15 residues. The CDR3 region is CASAQTGRSLAEQYF. The CDR3 DNA reads as TGTGCCAGCGCACAGACAGGACGGAGCCTAGCAGAGCAGTACTTC. The full variable domain, completed using reference TRBV7-2 and TRBJ2-7, is GAGVSQSPSNKVTEKGKDVELRCDPISGHTALYWYRQSLGQGLEFLIYFQGNSAPDKSGLPSDRFSAERTGGSVSTLTIQRTQQEDSAVYLCASAQTGRSLAEQYFGPGTRLTVT.

The chain employs TRBV18 and TRBJ1-3; 8 nucleotides match TRBD1. V was pared by 2 bases and J by 4 bases, with 10 bases of the junction left unmatched. The CDR3 is 17 amino acids. Germline V gene lookup returns CDR1 KGHSH and CDR2 LQKENI. The CDR3 sequence: CASSPRPTGANGNTIYF. The CDR3 DNA is TGTGCCAGCTCACCAAGGCCGACAGGGGCCAACGGAAACACCATATATTTT.